This TCR beta chain was identified in a study of monozygotic twins with inflammatory bowel disease. This CDR3 contains 14 residues. Per the germline V gene, CDR1 is SQVTM and CDR2 is ANQGSEA. It was approximately 3,500 ng of total RNA that each TCR library used. Molecular identifiers with 6-nucleotide sample barcodes were added during cDNA synthesis via template switching. TCRalpha along with TCRbeta cDNA was subjected to two nested PCRs lasting 16 and 9 cycles. Using the 5' RACE reads, TCRdb records one entry per CDR3 protein without DNA. The sample includes more than 110,000 distinct CDR3 sequences. Whole blood, unsorted for T cells, was the source of total RNA.

The clonotype was recovered from a human donor with ulcerative colitis or Crohn's disease, or a healthy co-twin of an affected twin (not recorded which). The chain recombines TRBV29-1 with TRBJ1-1; checking the TCRdb D call of TRBD1 is not possible without DNA. The material sequenced was blood. Here the CDR3 reads CSVATRGVLSEAFF.